This is a list of T cell receptor beta chains from one sample in a study of blood T cell repertoires in COVID-19. Here immunoSEQ multiplex PCR was the method, and the copy in TCRdb shows in-frame clones only, minus some. The sample carries around 26,000 clones, 65% to 90% recorded once. Sequencing was performed on peripheral blood. All receptors derive from a man older than 75 with active or convalescent COVID-19. Both conserved end residues are part of each CDR3. The D gene is left open where the match is weak. The size entry is marked missing in some rows and otherwise reads once, few, many or a size class.

J gene,clone size,V gene,D gene,CDR3 protein,CDR3 DNA
TRBJ1-2,few,TRBV19,TRBD1,CASNRPGTGKGNYGYTF,TGTGCCAGTAACCGTCCCGGGACAGGAAAGGGAAACTATGGCTACACCTTC
TRBJ2-7,-,TRBV6-2/TRBV6-3,-,CASSLFEASEQYF,TGTGCCAGCAGTCTCTTTGAGGCCTCCGAGCAGTACTTC
TRBJ1-5,-,TRBV15,TRBD1,CATSRAGQLNQPQHF,TGTGCCACCAGCAGAGCGGGACAGCTCAATCAGCCCCAGCATTTT
TRBJ1-5,-,TRBV18,-,CASGRSNQPQHF,TGTGCCAGTGGCAGAAGCAATCAGCCCCAGCATTTT
TRBJ2-3,-,TRBV4-1,TRBD2,CASGLPLAGGTDTQYF,TGCGCCAGCGGATTACCCTTAGCGGGAGGGACAGATACGCAGTATTTT
TRBJ1-1,-,TRBV2,-,CASIELDRNTEAFF,TGTGCCAGCATAGAATTGGACAGGAACACTGAAGCTTTCTTT
TRBJ1-1,-,TRBV7-9,-,CASSLSRDTEAFF,TGTGCCAGCAGCTTATCCCGGGACACTGAAGCTTTCTTT
TRBJ2-5,-,TRBV7-8,-,CASSRATGTIETQYF,TGTGCCAGCAGCCGGGCTACCGGGACAATAGAGACCCAGTACTTC
TRBJ2-6,few,TRBV7-2,-,CASSLLGQGTSGANVLTF,TGTGCCAGCAGCTTATTGGGGCAGGGGACCTCTGGGGCCAACGTCCTGACTTTC
TRBJ1-1,-,TRBV7-9,-,CASSRETETSEAFF,TGTGCCAGCAGCCGGGAGACAGAAACAAGCGAAGCTTTCTTT
TRBJ2-5,-,TRBV10-1,-,CASSARGDQETQYF,TGCGCCAGCAGTGCTCGGGGAGACCAAGAGACCCAGTACTTC
TRBJ1-2,-,TRBV18,-,CASSPRSGRDGYTF,TGTGCCAGCTCACCACGATCTGGGAGGGATGGCTACACCTTC
TRBJ2-7,-,TRBV3-1/TRBV3-2,-,CASSARDSAGQYF,TGTGCCAGCAGCGCCCGGGACTCCGCCGGGCAGTACTTC
TRBJ2-5,few,TRBV7-9,-,CASSSPGFQETQYF,TGTGCCAGCAGCTCACCGGGTTTCCAAGAGACCCAGTACTTC
TRBJ2-3,-,TRBV11-3,-,CASSLGGEPTDTQYF,TGTGCCAGCAGCTTAGGGGGGGAGCCCACAGATACGCAGTATTTT
TRBJ2-7,few,TRBV11-2,-,CASSRYTADYEQYF,TGTGCCAGCAGCAGATACACAGCGGATTACGAGCAGTACTTC
TRBJ1-3,-,TRBV2,-,CASSVYGGNTIYF,TGTGCCAGCAGTGTGTACGGTGGAAACACCATATATTTT
TRBJ2-3,-,TRBV6-1,-,CASSEVGSSADTQYF,TGTGCCAGCAGTGAAGTGGGGTCTAGCGCAGATACGCAGTATTTT
TRBJ2-3,-,TRBV29-1,TRBD2,CSARSRTSGGRGPDTQYF,TGCAGCGCCCGCAGTCGGACTAGCGGGGGGCGGGGCCCCGATACGCAGTATTTT
TRBJ2-1,-,TRBV7-2,-,CASSFQTRNEQFF,TGTGCCAGCAGCTTCCAAACTCGTAATGAGCAGTTCTTC
TRBJ2-7,-,TRBV29-1,TRBD1,CSVTGQDGSYEQYF,TGCAGCGTTACAGGACAGGATGGGTCCTACGAGCAGTACTTC
TRBJ2-1,-,TRBV7-9,TRBD2,CASSRGLAGGGSYNEQFF,TGTGCCAGCAGCCGAGGACTAGCGGGGGGTGGATCCTACAATGAGCAGTTCTTC
TRBJ2-3,-,TRBV7-8,TRBD2,CASSSRLAGSTDTQYF,TGTGCCAGCAGCTCACGACTAGCGGGGAGCACAGATACGCAGTATTTT
TRBJ2-1,-,TRBV6-1,TRBD2,CASSEYGSGTRSYNEQFF,TGTGCCAGCAGTGAATATGGTAGCGGGACCCGCTCCTACAATGAGCAGTTCTTC
TRBJ1-2,-,TRBV5-8,TRBD1,CASSAADRAHYGYTF,TGTGCCAGCAGCGCGGCAGACAGGGCCCACTATGGCTACACCTTC
TRBJ2-1,-,TRBV5-1,-,CASSLLEFPYNEQFF,TGCGCCAGCAGCTTGTTAGAGTTCCCCTACAATGAGCAGTTCTTC
TRBJ1-2,-,TRBV18,-,CASSPPGNTALGYTF,TGTGCCAGCTCACCTCCCGGGAATACAGCTTTGGGCTACACCTTC
TRBJ2-1,-,TRBV12-5,TRBD1,CATRRDRGSGEQFF,TGTGCTACGCGACGGGACAGAGGGTCCGGTGAGCAGTTCTTC
TRBJ2-2,-,TRBV7-2,TRBD2,CASTLTPGLAVGELFF,TGTGCCAGCACCCTAACTCCGGGACTAGCGGTCGGGGAGCTGTTTTTT
TRBJ2-5,-,TRBV6-2/TRBV6-3,TRBD1,CASSYPYRGQETQYF,TGTGCCAGCAGTTACCCGTACAGGGGCCAAGAGACCCAGTACTTC
TRBJ1-2,-,TRBV28,-,CASNLPGNLIYGYTF,TGTGCCAGCAACTTACCCGGGAACTTGATCTATGGCTACACCTTC
TRBJ1-5,-,TRBV4-1,-,CASSLRGEQPQHF,TGCGCCAGCAGTCTCAGGGGAGAGCAGCCCCAGCATTTT
TRBJ1-3,-,TRBV6-2/TRBV6-3,-,CASSAAGSGNTIYF,TGTGCCAGCAGCGCCGCAGGATCCGGAAACACCATATATTTT
TRBJ2-1,-,TRBV28,-,CASSLAIGNEQFF,TGTGCCAGCAGTCTAGCGATTGGCAATGAGCAGTTCTTC
TRBJ1-2,-,TRBV9,-,CASSVADTGTRGYTF,TGTGCCAGCAGCGTAGCTGATACAGGTACGCGTGGCTACACCTTC
TRBJ2-7,-,TRBV23-1,-,CASSPRTGFSYEQYF,TGCGCCAGCAGTCCTAGAACAGGATTCTCCTACGAGCAGTACTTC
TRBJ1-5,-,TRBV27,TRBD1,CASSLGQGSNQPQHF,TGTGCCAGCAGTTTAGGACAGGGAAGCAATCAGCCCCAGCATTTT
TRBJ1-2,-,TRBV19,TRBD1,CATNTGGVSGYTF,TGTGCCACAAACACAGGGGGAGTGAGTGGCTACACCTTC